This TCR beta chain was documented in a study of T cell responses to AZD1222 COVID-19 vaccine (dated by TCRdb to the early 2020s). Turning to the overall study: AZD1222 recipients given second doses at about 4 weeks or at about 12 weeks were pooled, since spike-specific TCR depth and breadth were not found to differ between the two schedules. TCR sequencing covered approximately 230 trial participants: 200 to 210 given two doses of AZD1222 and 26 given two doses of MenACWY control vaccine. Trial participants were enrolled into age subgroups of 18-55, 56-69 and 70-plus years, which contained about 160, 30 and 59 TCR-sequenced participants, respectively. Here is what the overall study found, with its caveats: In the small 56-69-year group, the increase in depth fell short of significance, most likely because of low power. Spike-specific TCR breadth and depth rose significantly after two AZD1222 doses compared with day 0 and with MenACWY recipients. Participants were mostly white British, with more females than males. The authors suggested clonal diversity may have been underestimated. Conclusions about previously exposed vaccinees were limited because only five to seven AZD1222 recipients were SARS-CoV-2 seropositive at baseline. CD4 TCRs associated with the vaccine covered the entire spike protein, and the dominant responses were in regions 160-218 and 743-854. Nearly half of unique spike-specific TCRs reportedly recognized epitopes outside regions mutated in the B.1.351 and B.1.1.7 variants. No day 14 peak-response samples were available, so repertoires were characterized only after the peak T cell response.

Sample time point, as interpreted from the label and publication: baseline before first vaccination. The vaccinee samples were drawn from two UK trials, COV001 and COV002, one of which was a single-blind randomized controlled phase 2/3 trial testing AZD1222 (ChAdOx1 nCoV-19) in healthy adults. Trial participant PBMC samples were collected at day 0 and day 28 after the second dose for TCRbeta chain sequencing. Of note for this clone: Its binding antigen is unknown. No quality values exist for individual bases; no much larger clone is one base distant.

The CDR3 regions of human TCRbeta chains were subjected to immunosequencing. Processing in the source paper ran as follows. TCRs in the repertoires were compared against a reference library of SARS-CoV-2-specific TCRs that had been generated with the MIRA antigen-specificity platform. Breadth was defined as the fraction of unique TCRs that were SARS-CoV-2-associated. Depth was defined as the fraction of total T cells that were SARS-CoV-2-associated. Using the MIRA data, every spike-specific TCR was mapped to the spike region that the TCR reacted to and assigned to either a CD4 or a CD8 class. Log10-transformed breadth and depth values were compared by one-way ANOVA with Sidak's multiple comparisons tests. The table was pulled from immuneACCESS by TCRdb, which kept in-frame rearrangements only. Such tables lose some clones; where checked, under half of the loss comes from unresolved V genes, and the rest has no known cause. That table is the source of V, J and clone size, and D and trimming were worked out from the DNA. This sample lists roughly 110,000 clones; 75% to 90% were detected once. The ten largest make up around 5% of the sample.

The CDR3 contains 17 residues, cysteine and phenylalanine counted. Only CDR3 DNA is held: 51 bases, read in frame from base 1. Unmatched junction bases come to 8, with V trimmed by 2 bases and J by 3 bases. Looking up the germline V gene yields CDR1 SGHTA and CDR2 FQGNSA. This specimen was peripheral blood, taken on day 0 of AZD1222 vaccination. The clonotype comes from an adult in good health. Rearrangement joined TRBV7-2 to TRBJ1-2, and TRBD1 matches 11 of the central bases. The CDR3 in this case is CASSLTRTGGRDYGYTF. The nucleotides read TGTGCCAGCAGCTTAACACGGACAGGGGGCCGGGACTATGGCTACACCTTC.